This T cell receptor beta chain appears in the sequencing data of a study of cytomegalovirus exposure and HLA in healthy donors. Vbeta (60) and Jbeta (13) primers were used in the PCR. The table came from immunoSEQ multiplex PCR; TCRdb's copy has only in-frame clones and leaves some out. The sample holds 210,000 or so clones, 70% to 85% seen once. The ends were cut back, 1 base at V and 5 bases at J, with 5 bases in the middle. The CDR3 spans 12 residues. Germline V gives CDR1 SGDLS, CDR2 YYNGEE. Input material: PBMCs. The clonotype comes from a girl aged 2 to 10 in good health and CMV-seronegative. The chain uses TRBV9 and TRBJ2-3; D gene ambiguous. The CDR3 is CASSVNRDTQYF. The CDR3 coding sequence is TGTGCCAGCAGCGTAAATAGAGATACGCAGTATTTT.